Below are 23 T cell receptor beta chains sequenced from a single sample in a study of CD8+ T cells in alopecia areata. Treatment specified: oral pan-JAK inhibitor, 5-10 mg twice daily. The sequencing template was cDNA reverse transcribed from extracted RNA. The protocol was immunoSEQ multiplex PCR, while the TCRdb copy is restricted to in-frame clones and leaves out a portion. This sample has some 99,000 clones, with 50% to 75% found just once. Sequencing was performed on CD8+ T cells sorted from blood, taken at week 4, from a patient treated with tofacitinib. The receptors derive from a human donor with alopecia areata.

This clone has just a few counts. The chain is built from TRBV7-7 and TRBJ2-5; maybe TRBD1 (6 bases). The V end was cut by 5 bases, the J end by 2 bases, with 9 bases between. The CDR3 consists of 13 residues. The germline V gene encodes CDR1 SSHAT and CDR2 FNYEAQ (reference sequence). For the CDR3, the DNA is TGTGCCAGCAGCCAAGGACAGCAAGAGACCCAGTACTTC. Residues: CASSQGQQETQYF.

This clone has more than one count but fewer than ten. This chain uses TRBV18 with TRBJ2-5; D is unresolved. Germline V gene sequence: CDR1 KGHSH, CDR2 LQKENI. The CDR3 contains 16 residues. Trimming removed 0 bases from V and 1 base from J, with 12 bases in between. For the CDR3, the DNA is TGTGCCAGCTCACCACCCCGCCTAGGCCTCCAAGAGACCCAGTACTTC. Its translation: CASSPPRLGLQETQYF. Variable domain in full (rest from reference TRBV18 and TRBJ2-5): NAGVMQNPRHLVRRRGQEARLRCSPMKGHSHVYWYRQLPEEGLKFMVYLQKENIIDESGMPKERFSAEFPKEGPSILRIQQVVRGDSAAYFCASSPPRLGLQETQYFGPGTRLLVL.

The CDR3 DNA sequence: TGTGCCAGCAGGGGACTAGCGGGGGGGCCAGATACGCAGTATTTT. This encodes CASRGLAGGPDTQYF. The rearrangement links TRBV27 to TRBJ2-3; TRBD2 matches 16 bases. The CDR3 contains 15 residues. V dropped 6 bases and J dropped 4; count of bases not matched to a gene: 1. Germline V gene lookup returns CDR1 MNHEY and CDR2 SMNVEV (reference sequence).

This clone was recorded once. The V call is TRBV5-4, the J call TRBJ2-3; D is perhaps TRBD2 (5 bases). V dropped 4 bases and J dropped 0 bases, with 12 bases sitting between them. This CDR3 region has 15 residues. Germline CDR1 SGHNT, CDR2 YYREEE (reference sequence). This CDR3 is CASSPWTGSTDTQYF. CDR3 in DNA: TGTGCCAGCAGCCCGTGGACGGGGAGCACAGATACGCAGTATTTT.

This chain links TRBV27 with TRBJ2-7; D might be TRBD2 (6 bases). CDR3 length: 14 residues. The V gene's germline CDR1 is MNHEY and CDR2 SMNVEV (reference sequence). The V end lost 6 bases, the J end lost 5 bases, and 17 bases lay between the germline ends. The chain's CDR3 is CASRPLGREDEQYF. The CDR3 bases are TGTGCCAGCAGACCTCTTGGAAGGGAGGACGAGCAGTACTTC.

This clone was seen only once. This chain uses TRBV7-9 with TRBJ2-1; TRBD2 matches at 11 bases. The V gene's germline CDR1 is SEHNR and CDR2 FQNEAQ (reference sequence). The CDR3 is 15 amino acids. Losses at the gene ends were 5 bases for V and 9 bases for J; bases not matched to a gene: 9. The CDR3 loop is CASSPTTSGKGEQFF. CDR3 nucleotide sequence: TGTGCCAGCAGCCCCACGACTAGCGGGAAGGGTGAGCAGTTCTTC.

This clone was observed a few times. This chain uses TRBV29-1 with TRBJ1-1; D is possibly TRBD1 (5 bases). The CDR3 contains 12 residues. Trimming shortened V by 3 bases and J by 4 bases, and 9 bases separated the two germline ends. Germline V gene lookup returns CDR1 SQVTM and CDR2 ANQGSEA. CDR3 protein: CSVDLGGTEAFF. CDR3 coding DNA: TGCAGCGTTGATCTCGGGGGCACTGAAGCTTTCTTT. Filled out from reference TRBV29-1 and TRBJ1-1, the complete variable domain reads SAVISQKPSRDICQRGTSLTIQCQVDSQVTMMFWYRQQPGQSLTLIATANQGSEATYESGFVIDKFPISRPNLTFSTLTVSNMSPEDSSIYLCSVDLGGTEAFFGQGTRLTVV.

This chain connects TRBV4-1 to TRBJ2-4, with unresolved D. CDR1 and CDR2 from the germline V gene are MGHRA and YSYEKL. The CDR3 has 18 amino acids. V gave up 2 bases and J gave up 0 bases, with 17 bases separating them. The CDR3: CASSQSPPSVLAKNIQYF. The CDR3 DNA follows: TGCGCCAGCAGCCAATCCCCGCCCAGCGTCCTAGCCAAAAACATTCAGTACTTC.

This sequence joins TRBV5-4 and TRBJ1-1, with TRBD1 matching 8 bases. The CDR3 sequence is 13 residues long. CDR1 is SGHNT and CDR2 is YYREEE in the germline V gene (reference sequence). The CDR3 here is CASLGTGNTEAFF. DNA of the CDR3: TGTGCAAGCCTTGGGACAGGGAACACTGAAGCTTTCTTT.

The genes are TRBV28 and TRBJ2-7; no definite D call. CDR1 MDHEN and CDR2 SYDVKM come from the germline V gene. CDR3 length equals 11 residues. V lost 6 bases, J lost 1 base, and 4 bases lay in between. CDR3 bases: TGTGCCAGCAGGACGTCCTACGAGCAGTACTTC. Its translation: CASRTSYEQYF.

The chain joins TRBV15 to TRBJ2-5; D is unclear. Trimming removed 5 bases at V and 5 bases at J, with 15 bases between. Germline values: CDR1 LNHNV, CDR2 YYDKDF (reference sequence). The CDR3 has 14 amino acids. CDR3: CATSSLEVRETQYF. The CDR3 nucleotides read TGTGCCACCAGCTCGCTCGAGGTTCGGGAGACCCAGTACTTC.

CDR3 sequence reads: CASSLVGGGNTEAFF. The CDR3 region has the DNA TGTGCCAGCAGCTTGGTCGGAGGGGGCAACACTGAAGCTTTCTTT. V is TRBV5-6 and J is TRBJ1-1, with 7 bases fitting TRBD1. The ends lost 0 bases at V and 2 bases at J; junction bases unmatched: 4. The CDR3 length is 15 residues. Germline assignment: CDR1 SGHDT and CDR2 YYEEEE. The variable domain in full, with the rest retrieved from reference TRBV5-6 and TRBJ1-1, is DAGVTQSPTHLIKTRGQQVTLRCSPKSGHDTVSWYQQALGQGPQFIFQYYEEEERQRGNFPDRFSGHQFPNYSSELNVNALLLGDSALYLCASSLVGGGNTEAFFGQGTRLTVV.

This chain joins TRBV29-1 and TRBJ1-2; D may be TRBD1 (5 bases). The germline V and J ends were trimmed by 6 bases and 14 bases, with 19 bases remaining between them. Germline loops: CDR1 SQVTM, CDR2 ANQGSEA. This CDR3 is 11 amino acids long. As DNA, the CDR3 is TGCAGCGTCTCACAGGTTTTTCACTTTACCTTC. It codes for CSVSQVFHFTF.

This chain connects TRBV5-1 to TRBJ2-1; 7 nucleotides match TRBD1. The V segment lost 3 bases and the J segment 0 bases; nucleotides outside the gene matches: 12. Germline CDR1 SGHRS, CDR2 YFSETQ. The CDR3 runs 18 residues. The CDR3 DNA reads TGCGCCAGCAGCTCCGCCGTCTTAGGGGGCAGCTCCTACAATGAGCAGTTCTTC. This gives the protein CASSSAVLGGSSYNEQFF.

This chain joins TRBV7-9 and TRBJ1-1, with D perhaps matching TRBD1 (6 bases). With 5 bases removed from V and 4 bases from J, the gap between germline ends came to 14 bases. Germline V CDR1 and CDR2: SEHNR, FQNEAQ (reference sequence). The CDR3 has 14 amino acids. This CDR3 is CASSPDTGSTEAFF. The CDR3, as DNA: TGTGCCAGCAGCCCCGATACAGGGAGCACTGAAGCTTTCTTT.

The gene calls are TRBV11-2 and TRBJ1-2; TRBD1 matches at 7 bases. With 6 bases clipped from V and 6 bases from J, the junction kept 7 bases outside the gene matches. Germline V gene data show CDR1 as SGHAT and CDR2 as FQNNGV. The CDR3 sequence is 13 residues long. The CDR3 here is CASSQDRTNGYTF. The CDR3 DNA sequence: TGTGCCAGCAGTCAGGACAGGACAAATGGCTACACCTTC.

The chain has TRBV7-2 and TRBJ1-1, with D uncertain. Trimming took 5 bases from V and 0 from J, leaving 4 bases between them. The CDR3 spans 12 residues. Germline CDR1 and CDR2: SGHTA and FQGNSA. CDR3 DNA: TGTGCCAGCAGCCCTTTGAACACTGAAGCTTTCTTT. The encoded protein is CASSPLNTEAFF. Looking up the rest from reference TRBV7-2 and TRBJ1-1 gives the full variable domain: GAGVSQSPSNKVTEKGKDVELRCDPISGHTALYWYRQSLGQGLEFLIYFQGNSAPDKSGLPSDRFSAERTGGSVSTLTIQRTQQEDSAVYLCASSPLNTEAFFGQGTRLTVV.

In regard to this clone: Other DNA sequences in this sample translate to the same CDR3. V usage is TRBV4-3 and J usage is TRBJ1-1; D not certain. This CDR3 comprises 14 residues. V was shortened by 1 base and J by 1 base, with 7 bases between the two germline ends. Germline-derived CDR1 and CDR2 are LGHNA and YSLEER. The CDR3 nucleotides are TGCGCCAGCAGCCAAGCTTCGGGGAACACTGAAGCTTTCTTT. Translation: CASSQASGNTEAFF.

In DNA, the CDR3 is TGTGCCAGTGGCAGCCTCGGCAATCAGCCCCAGCATTTT. Translation gives CASGSLGNQPQHF. The chain joins TRBV7-6 to TRBJ1-5; D remains ambiguous. The length of the CDR3 is 13 residues. Trimming pared 9 bases from V and 2 bases from J, leaving 11 bases between. Germline CDR1 and CDR2: SGHVS and FNYEAQ.

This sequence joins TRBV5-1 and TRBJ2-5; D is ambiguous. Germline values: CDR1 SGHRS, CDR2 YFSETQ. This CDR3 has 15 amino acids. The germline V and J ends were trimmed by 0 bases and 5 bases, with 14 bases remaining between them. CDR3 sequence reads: CASSLVDQSTETQYF. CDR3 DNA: TGCGCCAGCAGCTTGGTGGATCAAAGTACGGAGACCCAGTACTTC.

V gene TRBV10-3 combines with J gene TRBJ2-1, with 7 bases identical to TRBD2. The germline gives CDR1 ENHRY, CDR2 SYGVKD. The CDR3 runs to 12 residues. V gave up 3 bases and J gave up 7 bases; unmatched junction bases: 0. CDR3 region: CAISEAGNEQFF. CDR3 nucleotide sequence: TGTGCCATCAGTGAAGCGGGGAATGAGCAGTTCTTC.

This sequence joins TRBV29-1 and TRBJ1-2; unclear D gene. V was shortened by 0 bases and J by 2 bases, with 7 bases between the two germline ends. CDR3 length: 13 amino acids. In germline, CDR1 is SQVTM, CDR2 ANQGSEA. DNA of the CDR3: TGCAGCGTTGAAGAGAACAGAAACTATGGCTACACCTTC. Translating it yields CSVEENRNYGYTF.

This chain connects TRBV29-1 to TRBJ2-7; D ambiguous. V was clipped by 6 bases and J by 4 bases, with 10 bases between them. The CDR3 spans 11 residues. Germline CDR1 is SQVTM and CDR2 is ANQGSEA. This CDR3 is CSVRSYYEQYF. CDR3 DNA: TGCAGCGTCCGCTCATATTACGAGCAGTACTTC.